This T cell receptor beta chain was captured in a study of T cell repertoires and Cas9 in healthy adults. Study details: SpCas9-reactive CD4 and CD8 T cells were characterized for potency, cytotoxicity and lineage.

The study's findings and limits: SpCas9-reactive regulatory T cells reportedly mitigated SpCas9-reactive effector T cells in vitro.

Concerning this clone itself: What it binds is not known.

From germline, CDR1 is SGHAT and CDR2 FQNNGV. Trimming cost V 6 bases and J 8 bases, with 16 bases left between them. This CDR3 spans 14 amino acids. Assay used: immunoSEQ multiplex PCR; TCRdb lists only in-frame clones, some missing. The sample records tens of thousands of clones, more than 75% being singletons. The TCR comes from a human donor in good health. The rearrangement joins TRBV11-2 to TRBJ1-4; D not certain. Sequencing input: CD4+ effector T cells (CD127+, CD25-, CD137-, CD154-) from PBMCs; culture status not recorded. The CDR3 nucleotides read TGTGCCAGCAGACAACTCCGGGGAGGAGAAAAACTGTTTTTT. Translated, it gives CASRQLRGGEKLFF.